The entry below describes one T cell receptor (beta chain). Time point: persistent/refractory GD, antithyroid drugs over 5 years with positive TRAb. PBMC-derived RNA was used for the TCR library. This sample is part of a study of regulatory T cells in long-lasting Graves disease. Study-wide context: Over 5 years of antithyroid drugs with positive TSH receptor antibodies was taken to mean persistent Graves' disease.

CDR3 regions were amplified by Arm-PCR using iRepertoire HTBI primers to build TCR beta libraries. TCRdb re-derived calls from the multiplex PCR reads in MiXCR, one entry per CDR3 protein. The data show a few hundred thousand distinct CDR3 sequences, 22% seen once. The origin of this receptor is a female donor with Graves disease. Specimen: peripheral blood mononuclear cells (PBMCs), collected when the disease was refractory, from a patient treated with antithyroid drugs.

DNA for the CDR3: TGTGCCAGCAGCCCACGGACAGGGGGCTCTGGAAACACCATATATTTT. Amino acid sequence: CASSPRTGGSGNTIYF. This chain uses TRBV7-9 with TRBJ1-3; 10 bases align to TRBD1. CDR1 and CDR2 (germline): SEHNR, FQNEAQ (reference sequence). V lost 5 bases and J lost 0; bases outside the gene matches: 4. This CDR3 is 16 amino acids long.